Described below is a single T cell receptor beta chain sequence and its context. Its specificity is unknown. The sample belongs to a study of cytomegalovirus exposure and HLA in healthy donors. Findings and limits, study-wide: Later analysis identified a missense DCLRE1C variant that was linked to TCR beta V- and J-gene trimming.

It was with 60 Vbeta and 13 Jbeta primers that the PCR ran. Assay used: immunoSEQ multiplex PCR; TCRdb lists only in-frame clones, some missing. The table records some 110,000 clones, around three quarters of them present only once. Sequenced: PBMCs. The clonotype was recovered from a woman aged 25 to 39 in good health and CMV-seronegative.

The DNA of the CDR3 is TGCAGCGTTGGGGGAGGGAACGGCGACTATGGCTACACCTTC. Translated, it gives CSVGGGNGDYGYTF. The gene calls are TRBV29-1 and TRBJ1-2; D not resolved. CDR1 is SQVTM and CDR2 is ANQGSEA in the germline V gene. The CDR3 extends over 14 amino acids. The V gene lost 4 bases and the J gene lost 3 bases, with 15 bases spanning the gap.